The 13 T cell receptor beta chains below were found in one sample sequenced in a study of cytotoxic CD8 clonotypes in ibrutinib-treated CLL. Clones were sequenced by immunoSEQ multiplex PCR, and TCRdb holds only the in-frame ones, with some missing. The sample carries 200,000 or so clones, just under 80% recorded once. Sequenced here: PBMCs, sampled after 12 months of ibrutinib treatment. The receptors derive from a human donor with chronic lymphocytic leukemia.

The chain joins TRBV2 to TRBJ1-2, with D unclear. Between the trimmed V and J ends, which lost 0 bases and 4 bases, there was a span of 9 bases. CDR1 is SNHLY and CDR2 is FYNNEI in the germline V gene. The CDR3 has 14 residues. The CDR3, as DNA: TGTGCCAGCAGTGAAGCCCAGGAACCCTATGGCTACACCTTC. Protein product: CASSEAQEPYGYTF.

The chain uses TRBV27 and TRBJ1-6, with 7 bases identical to TRBD1. The germline CDR1 and CDR2 sequences are MNHEY and SMNVEV (reference sequence). V dropped 3 bases and J dropped 10; count of bases not matched to a gene: 6. There are 14 residues in the CDR3. The CDR3 loop is CASSFPGGRSPLHF. The CDR3 coding sequence is TGTGCCAGCAGTTTCCCAGGGGGTCGGTCACCCCTCCACTTT.

The chain is built from TRBV2 and TRBJ2-7; unclear D gene. The CDR3 spans 14 residues. CDR1 is SNHLY, CDR2 FYNNEI, per germline. V was shortened by 3 bases and J by 6 bases, with 15 bases between the two germline ends. The CDR3 sequence is CASSDPDRPREQYF. The CDR3 nucleotides are TGTGCCAGCAGTGACCCCGACCGCCCCCGCGAGCAGTACTTC.

V and J are TRBV4-1 and TRBJ2-1; the D is unclear. V was pared by 1 base and J by 1 base, with 8 bases between. Germline CDR1 reads MGHRA; CDR2 reads YSYEKL. The CDR3 extends over 15 amino acids. The chain's CDR3 is CASSQARASYNEQFF. The DNA for the CDR3 is TGCGCCAGCAGCCAAGCTAGAGCGTCCTACAATGAGCAGTTCTTC.

J is TRBJ1-1 and V is TRBV2; no firm D call. The V end was cut by 10 bases, the J end by 1 base, with 10 bases between. The CDR3 runs 12 residues. Per the germline V gene, CDR1 is SNHLY and CDR2 is FYNNEI. The CDR3 DNA reads TGTGCCACCCCTCGGGAGAACACTGAAGCTTTCTTT. Residues: CATPRENTEAFF.

The CDR3 coding sequence is TGTGCCAGTAGGGCCGGGACTAGCAGCACAGATACGCAGTATTTT. Translating it yields CASRAGTSSTDTQYF. The V and J genes are TRBV19 and TRBJ2-3, with TRBD2 matching 9 bases. The CDR3 runs to 15 residues. Germline loops: CDR1 LNHDA, CDR2 SQIVND (reference sequence). J was trimmed by 0 bases and V by 6 bases; bases with no gene match: 4.

The DNA of the CDR3 is TGTGCCAGCAGCTGGGGACAGGGGGGACGTGGCACTGAAGCTTTCTTT. Translation: CASSWGQGGRGTEAFF. This chain uses TRBV7-9 with TRBJ1-1, with 11 bases matching TRBD1. The CDR3 sequence is 16 residues long. Germline assignment: CDR1 SEHNR and CDR2 FQNEAQ (reference sequence). J was trimmed by 4 bases and V by 4 bases; bases with no gene match: 8.

The chain joins TRBV15 to TRBJ1-2; weak D call: TRBD1 (6 bases). This CDR3 comprises 14 residues. V was shortened by 4 bases and J by 9 bases, with 18 bases between the two germline ends. Germline CDR1 LNHNV, CDR2 YYDKDF (reference sequence). CDR3 loop: CATSIGGGHESYTF. In DNA, the CDR3 is TGTGCCACCAGCATCGGGGGGGGACATGAGAGCTACACCTTC.

The CDR3 region is CASCRDSKNTEAFF. In DNA, the CDR3 is TGTGCCAGCTGCCGGGACAGCAAGAACACTGAAGCTTTCTTT. This chain links TRBV5-5 with TRBJ1-1, with 7 nucleotides matching TRBD1. Germline values: CDR1 SGHKS, CDR2 YYEKEE (reference sequence). The V and J ends lost 7 bases and 1 base, in that order; junction bases with no gene match: 7. CDR3 length equals 14 residues.

The V call is TRBV6-5, the J call TRBJ2-7; 7 positions agree with TRBD1. The CDR3 extends over 15 amino acids. Germline V CDR1 and CDR2: MNHEY, SVGAGI. V gave up 0 bases and J gave up 2 bases; unmatched junction bases: 4. The CDR3 here is CASSYSGTVTYEQYF. The DNA for the CDR3 is TGTGCCAGCAGTTACTCTGGGACAGTCACCTACGAGCAGTACTTC.

The J gene is TRBJ2-1, the V gene TRBV29-1, with 8 bases matching TRBD2. The ends lost 0 bases at V and 9 bases at J; junction bases unmatched: 19. The CDR3 loop spans 18 amino acids. Germline V gene sequence: CDR1 SQVTM, CDR2 ANQGSEA. The CDR3 bases are TGCAGCGTTGAAGAACTTTATCTTCCGGGACTAGTGGTTGGTGAGCAGTTCTTC. It codes for CSVEELYLPGLVVGEQFF.

V is TRBV5-1 and J is TRBJ2-1, with 8 bases aligning to TRBD2. The V gene's germline CDR1 is SGHRS and CDR2 YFSETQ. CDR3 length: 14 amino acids. J was trimmed by 10 bases and V by 3 bases; bases with no gene match: 9. The CDR3 reads CASSSRMGLGEQFF. CDR3 coding DNA: TGCGCCAGCAGCTCGCGAATGGGACTAGGAGAGCAGTTCTTC.

This chain uses TRBV5-4 with TRBJ2-1; D unclear. CDR1 is SGHNT, CDR2 YYREEE, per germline (reference sequence). CDR3 length: 15 residues. Trimming left V 5 bases short and J 0 bases short, with 12 bases between. The CDR3 region has the DNA TGTGCCAGCAGGGCGGACCCTAGCTCCTACAATGAGCAGTTCTTC. Translation: CASRADPSSYNEQFF.